A single sample is the source of the 21 T cell receptor beta chains below, sequenced in a study of T-cell reconstitution after alpha-beta-depleted transplantation in children. Unique molecular identifiers tagged the TCRbeta library. TCRdb fed the PCR reads into MiXCR, producing one record per CDR3 protein. Here the sample spans roughly 240,000 distinct CDR3 sequences, approximately 8% being singletons. The sequencing used PBMCs, mostly from graft donor cells, collected 180 days after TCRalphabeta/CD19-depleted stem cell transplant. These receptors were taken from a male patient aged 5 to 17 who had a stem cell transplant for acute lymphoblastic leukemia, so the T cells may come from the graft donor.

This clonotype appeared many times. The rearrangement links TRBV7-2 to TRBJ1-2, with TRBD1 matching 7 bases. The junction had 1 base not matched to a gene; V was cut back by 2 bases and J by 4 bases. This CDR3 has 13 amino acids. Germline-derived CDR1 and CDR2 are SGHTA and FQGNSA. The CDR3 region has the DNA TGTGCCAGCAGCTTACCAGGGGGCTATGGCTACACCTTC. This encodes CASSLPGGYGYTF.

This clonotype was detected ten times or more. The rearrangement links TRBV10-3 to TRBJ2-2; 7 positions match TRBD2. The CDR3 is 13 residues long. The ends lost 6 bases at V and 6 bases at J; junction bases unmatched: 4. Germline V CDR1 and CDR2: ENHRY, SYGVKD. The CDR3 region has the DNA TGTGCCATCAGGACTAGCAGTTCCGGGGAGCTGTTTTTT. Translation: CAIRTSSSGELFF.

This clonotype was observed many times. The chain joins TRBV10-3 to TRBJ1-2; no firm D call. There are 14 residues in the CDR3. Germline V gene data show CDR1 as ENHRY and CDR2 as SYGVKD. Trimming took off 2 bases at V and 2 bases at J, with 9 bases between the two ends. CDR3 loop: CAISETAVNYGYTF. DNA for the CDR3: TGTGCCATCAGTGAGACAGCCGTAAACTATGGCTACACCTTC.

This clonotype was counted many times. The chain has TRBV15 and TRBJ2-5, with 7 bases fitting TRBD1. Germline loops: CDR1 LNHNV, CDR2 YYDKDF (reference sequence). Trimming removed 1 base from V and 1 base from J; junction bases left unmatched: 3. The CDR3 length is 15 residues. The CDR3: CATSRAWDSQETQYF. In nucleotides, the CDR3 is TGTGCCACCAGCAGAGCCTGGGACAGCCAAGAGACCCAGTACTTC.

Many counts were recorded for this clonotype. J is TRBJ1-2 and V is TRBV10-3, with D hard to call. This CDR3 comprises 11 residues. Deletions cut 10 bases from V and 6 bases from J, with 12 bases between. The germline CDR1 and CDR2 sequences are ENHRY and SYGVKD. CDR3 residues: CATRGPHGYTF. CDR3 bases: TGTGCCACCCGAGGTCCGCATGGCTACACCTTC.

This rearrangement joins TRBV6-1 to TRBJ2-1; D uncertain. Germline CDR1 and CDR2: MNHNS and SASEGT. Trimming shortened V by 7 bases and J by 6 bases, and 16 bases separated the two germline ends. The CDR3 runs to 14 residues. In DNA, the CDR3 is TGTGCCAGCAATCTAGGTATGGATGGCAATGAGCAGTTCTTC. It specifies CASNLGMDGNEQFF.

This clonotype came up many times. The genes are TRBV5-1 and TRBJ2-7; 15 bases line up with TRBD2. CDR3 size: 19 residues. V lost 2 bases, J lost 3 bases, and 12 bases stayed unmatched. CDR1 is SGHRS and CDR2 is YFSETQ in the germline V gene. The CDR3 loop is CASSLGTSGRPSRVYEQYF. As DNA, the CDR3 is TGCGCCAGCAGCTTAGGGACTAGCGGGAGGCCCAGCCGGGTCTACGAGCAGTACTTC. Complete variable domain (other parts from reference TRBV5-1 and TRBJ2-7): KAGVTQTPRYLIKTRGQQVTLSCSPISGHRSVSWYQQTPGQGLQFLFEYFSETQRNKGNFPGRFSGRQFSNSRSEMNVSTLELGDSALYLCASSLGTSGRPSRVYEQYFGPGTRLTVT.

This clonotype was seen at least ten times. The J gene is TRBJ2-3, the V gene TRBV12-3 or TRBV12-4, with TRBD2 matching 12 bases. The CDR3 extends over 18 amino acids. Trimming took 1 base from V and 2 from J; bases not matched to a gene: 7. The CDR3 coding sequence is TGTGCCAGCAGTTTAGTGAGACTAGCGGGAGCAGTCACAGATACGCAGTATTTT. Encoded protein: CASSLVRLAGAVTDTQYF.

This clonotype has at least ten counts. The chain has TRBV5-5 and TRBJ2-7, with 10 bases that match TRBD2. In germline, CDR1 is SGHKS, CDR2 YYEKEE (reference sequence). The trim removed 4 bases at V and 7 bases at J, leaving 11 bases unmatched. The CDR3 length is 15 residues. The CDR3 sequence: CASSPGLANPLEQYF. CDR3 coding DNA: TGTGCCAGCAGCCCGGGACTAGCGAACCCTTTGGAGCAGTACTTC.

On this clonotype itself: A clone one base away is much larger, so this may be a read error. The chain employs TRBV20-1 and TRBJ1-2, with 10 bases that match TRBD1. CDR1 is DFQATT, CDR2 SNEGSKA, per germline (reference sequence). The CDR3 covers 14 residues. The junction had 8 bases not matched to a gene; V was cut back by 6 bases and J by 4 bases. CDR3 sequence: CSAPGQGTSYGYTF. The CDR3 DNA sequence: TGCAGTGCCCCGGGACAGGGGACTTCCTATGGCTACACCTTC.

This clonotype was counted many times. CDR3 DNA: TGTGCCAGCAGCCAGGGAGGATCCTACGAGCAGTACTTC. This codes for CASSQGGSYEQYF. V is TRBV4-2 and J is TRBJ2-7; D may be TRBD2 (6 bases). The CDR3 has 13 amino acids. The V end lost 3 bases, the J end lost 1 base, and 7 bases lay between the germline ends. Germline CDR1 and CDR2: LGHNA and YNFKEQ.

This clonotype has ten or more counts. This sequence joins TRBV12-3 or TRBV12-4 and TRBJ2-4; 7 bases agree with TRBD1. This CDR3 comprises 15 residues. V trimming: 3 bases; J trimming: 1 base; junction bases outside the gene matches: 3. CDR3 sequence reads: CASSLTGRAKNIQYF. The CDR3 DNA follows: TGTGCCAGCAGTTTGACAGGGCGGGCCAAAAACATTCAGTACTTC.

Many counts were recorded for this clonotype. The gene calls are TRBV9 and TRBJ2-7; possibly TRBD2 for D (6 bases). V gave up 0 bases and J gave up 2 bases, with 9 bases separating them. This CDR3 has 14 amino acids. Germline-derived CDR1 and CDR2 are SGDLS and YYNGEE. The CDR3 is CASSVGRGTYEQYF. The CDR3 DNA reads TGTGCCAGCAGCGTAGGGAGGGGCACCTACGAGCAGTACTTC.

This clonotype has a count of ten or more. This rearrangement joins TRBV20-1 to TRBJ2-1; no firm D call. CDR1 and CDR2 from the germline V gene are DFQATT and SNEGSKA (reference sequence). The CDR3 sequence is 15 residues long. V was shortened by 1 base and J by 4 bases, with 14 bases between the two germline ends. DNA of the CDR3: TGCAGTGCTAGAGCCTCCCCTCTATTTTACAATGAGCAGTTCTTC. Its translation: CSARASPLFYNEQFF.

This rearrangement joins TRBV15 to TRBJ2-5; no clear D. The CDR3 runs to 15 residues. Looked up from germline, CDR1 is LNHNV and CDR2 is YYDKDF (reference sequence). The ends were cut back, 5 bases at V and 0 bases at J, with 13 bases in the middle. DNA for the CDR3: TGTGCCACCAGCCCTCAAGAGTACTACCAAGAGACCCAGTACTTC. Its protein product is CATSPQEYYQETQYF.

In this sample, this clonotype turned up many times. This chain links TRBV9 with TRBJ1-5, with a tentative D call TRBD1 (5 bases). CDR1 and CDR2 (germline): SGDLS, YYNGEE. The CDR3 is 13 amino acids. V lost 4 bases to trimming and J lost 10 bases, with 15 bases between them. CDR3 protein: CASSPYGGEPQHF. As DNA, the CDR3 is TGTGCCAGCAGCCCCTATGGGGGGGAACCCCAGCATTTT. Based on the CDR3 plus reference TRBV9 and TRBJ1-5, the full variable domain is DSGVTQTPKHLITATGQRVTLRCSPRSGDLSVYWYQQSLDQGLQFLIQYYNGEERAKGNILERFSAQQFPDLHSELNLSSLELGDSALYFCASSPYGGEPQHFGDGTRLSIL.

Many counts were recorded for this clonotype. V and J are TRBV28 and TRBJ2-5, with TRBD1 matching 8 bases. The trim removed 2 bases at V and 5 bases at J, leaving 7 bases unmatched. Germline lookup yields CDR1 MDHEN and CDR2 SYDVKM. The CDR3 has 15 residues. CDR3 region: CASSLSLQGAETQYF. CDR3 DNA sequence: TGTGCCAGCAGTTTAAGTCTCCAGGGGGCTGAGACCCAGTACTTC.

This clonotype was recorded at least ten times. With a much larger clone just one base away, this may be a read error. This chain links TRBV4-3 with TRBJ2-5; D tentatively fits TRBD1 or TRBD2 (6 bases each). Germline loops: CDR1 LGHNA, CDR2 YSLEER. The length of the CDR3 is 17 residues. Trimming took 0 bases from V and 4 from J, leaving 18 bases between them. The CDR3 sequence: CASSQDLSWGARETQYF. The CDR3 region has the DNA TGCGCCAGCAGCCAAGATTTGAGCTGGGGGGCCCGAGAGACCCAGTACTTC.

This clonotype was observed many times. J is TRBJ1-1 and V is TRBV27, with D possibly matching TRBD1 (5 bases). From germline, CDR1 is MNHEY and CDR2 SMNVEV (reference sequence). This CDR3 spans 16 amino acids. Between the trimmed V and J ends, which lost 3 bases and 0 bases, there was a span of 14 bases. The CDR3, as DNA: TGTGCCAGCAGTTTTGACAGAGAACGGATGAACACTGAAGCTTTCTTT. This sequence encodes CASSFDRERMNTEAFF.

This clonotype was observed at least ten times. The rearrangement links TRBV10-3 to TRBJ2-3, with 9 positions matching TRBD1. The CDR3 is 14 residues long. Per germline, CDR1 ENHRY and CDR2 SYGVKD. Trimming at V came to 4 bases and at J to 5 bases, leaving 4 bases not matched to a gene. DNA of the CDR3: TGTGCCATCAGTGGAACAGGGGGCGGAGATACGCAGTATTTT. Encoded protein: CAISGTGGGDTQYF.

At least ten counts were recorded for this clonotype. The chain uses TRBV7-6 and TRBJ2-1; D call uncertain. Trimming removed 2 bases at V and 9 bases at J, with 14 bases between. Germline V lookup: CDR1 SGHVS, CDR2 FNYEAQ. CDR3 length: 14 residues. The CDR3 DNA reads as TGTGCCAGCAGCTTAAAGGGCAGCCCAGTTGAGCAGTTCTTC. This codes for CASSLKGSPVEQFF.